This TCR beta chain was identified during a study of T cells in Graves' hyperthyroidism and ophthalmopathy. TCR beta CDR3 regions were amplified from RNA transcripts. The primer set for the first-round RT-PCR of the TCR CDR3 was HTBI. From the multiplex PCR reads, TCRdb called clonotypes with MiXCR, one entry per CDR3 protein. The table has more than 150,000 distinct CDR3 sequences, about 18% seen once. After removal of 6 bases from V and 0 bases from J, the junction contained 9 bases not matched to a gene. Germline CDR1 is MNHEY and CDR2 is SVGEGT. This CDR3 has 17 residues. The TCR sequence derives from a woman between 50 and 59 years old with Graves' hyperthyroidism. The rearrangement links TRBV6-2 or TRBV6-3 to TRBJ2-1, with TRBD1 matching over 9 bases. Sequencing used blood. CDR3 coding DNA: TGTGCCAGCAGATTACAGGGGGCGTCAGGCTCCTACAATGAGCAGTTCTTC. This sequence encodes CASRLQGASGSYNEQFF.